These 6 T cell receptor beta chains were all obtained from the same sample, sequenced in a study of blood T cells in healthy people across ages. Primers used in a second PCR of about 7 to 12 cycles were a sample-barcoded 5' primer and a J-beta primer mix. TCRdb processed the 5' RACE reads anew with MiXCR; each CDR3 protein has one entry. This table has more than 800,000 distinct CDR3 sequences, 35% to 50% appearing once. The material sequenced was blood. These receptors were collected from a woman aged 55-70 years in good health.

Comments on this clonotype: A read error may produce the germline difference seen at one junction end. The chain recombines TRBV5-1 with TRBJ2-3; no clear D gene. The CDR3 is 12 residues long. Per the germline V gene, CDR1 is SGHRS and CDR2 is YFSETQ. The CDR3: CAGSFMADTQYF. For the CDR3, the DNA is TGCGCCGGCAGCTTTATGGCAGATACGCAGTATTTT.

Details on this clonotype: One end of the junction varies from germline; a read error may be responsible. The chain links TRBV20-1 to TRBJ2-3, with TRBD2 matching over 10 bases. CDR1 is DFQATT, CDR2 SNEGSKA, per germline (reference sequence). The CDR3 has 15 residues. In DNA form, the CDR3 reads TGCAGTGCTAGAGATGCCCTAGCGGGAGAAGATGCGCAGTATTTT. This encodes CSARDALAGEDAQYF.

The chain has TRBV20-1 and TRBJ2-5; tentative D call: TRBD1 (6 bases). The assigned J gene may be wrong: the sequence end matches TRBJ2-7 better. This CDR3 spans 18 amino acids. CDR1 is DFQATT, CDR2 SNEGSKA, per germline (reference sequence). CDR3 sequence (DNA): TGCAGTGCTAGAGGCCTCAACCCTTGGACAGTCCGAGGCGACGAGCAGTACTTC. Translated, it gives CSARGLNPWTVRGDEQYF.

In its sample, this clonotype was seen once. The chain couples TRBV20-1 to TRBJ2-1; 9 bases are shared with TRBD2. This CDR3 region has 16 residues. With 3 bases clipped from V and 6 bases from J, the junction kept 12 bases outside the gene matches. CDR1 and CDR2 (germline): DFQATT, SNEGSKA (reference sequence). The CDR3 DNA reads TGCAGTGCTAGCGAGCGGGAGGCCTTAAACCTCAATGAGCAGTTCTTC. Residues: CSASEREALNLNEQFF.

This chain joins TRBV20-1 and TRBJ2-1; no clear D gene. V lost 7 bases, J lost 6 bases, and 16 bases lay in between. This CDR3 contains 13 residues. CDR1 and CDR2 (germline): DFQATT, SNEGSKA (reference sequence). Here the CDR3 DNA reads TGCAGTGTGGACCCACCGCCGAGCAATGAGCAGTTCTTC. Its protein product is CSVDPPPSNEQFF.

This chain joins TRBV27 and TRBJ2-7, with D perhaps being TRBD1 or TRBD2 (5 bases each). Trimming left V 2 bases short and J 1 base short, with 12 bases between. The CDR3 covers 15 residues. Looked up from germline, CDR1 is MNHEY and CDR2 is SMNVEV (reference sequence). CDR3 protein: CASSLEGLGSYEQYF. Written as DNA, the CDR3 is TGTGCCAGCAGTTTAGAGGGGTTGGGTTCCTACGAGCAGTACTTC.